This T cell receptor (beta chain) is drawn from a study of blood T cells in healthy people across ages (dated by TCRdb to the mid-2010s). Regarding the research as a whole: In model experiments, roughly one uniquely barcoded TCR beta cDNA molecule per two T cells was captured by template switching. The study measured age-related changes in TCR beta repertoire diversity using deep sequencing normalized with unique cDNA molecular identifiers. The donors were split into four age groups: young (average about 16 years), middle-aged (around 40), aged (more than 60) and long-lived (over 80). Using the same blood draw, the study looked at two additional independent replicas of 1 million unique cDNA reads for two donors, one aged 18 to 30 and the other aged 80 or older.

Receptor libraries were prepared by 5' RACE. The sample was run on an Illumina HiSeq 2500. The second PCR ran for roughly 7 to 12 cycles and used a J-beta primer mix along with a sample-barcoded 5' primer. A template-switch 5' adaptor carrying 12 random nucleotides introduced a unique molecular identifier onto each TCR beta cDNA molecule. Each sample yielded at least 3 million CDR3-containing paired-end reads. First-strand cDNA was synthesized from all RNA with the Mint cDNA synthesis kit, primed by a TRBC-specific oligonucleotide. After uracil-DNA glycosylase treatment, a first 18-cycle PCR used universal primers M1SS and BC2_uni_R on all cDNA. The study's own analysis went as follows. For normalization, 1 million high-quality reads, each with a distinct molecular identifier, were randomly selected from each sample. Instead of being binned into consensus sequences, reads with shared molecular identifiers were discarded. CDR3 identification, clonotype clustering and error correction used MiTCR with a Q25 quality threshold and the strictest error-elimination algorithm. A nonparametric unseen species model with Euler transformation was used to estimate lower-bound total TCR beta diversity. The public reads were quality trimmed at Q25 with fastp and then assembled into clones with MiXCR by TCRdb, keeping productive beta chains. CDR3 protein sequences are deduplicated, and each keeps its most common genes and DNA. These V and J calls derive from TCRdb rather than the authors' analysis. The sample table lists 1 million or so distinct CDR3 sequences, approximately 26% of them with a count of one. Around 0.7% of the sample belongs to the ten largest clones.

This clonotype was seen a few times. The clone's antigen remains unknown. The sample holds no much larger clone one base away, and base qualities are not on file. CDR1 and CDR2 are drawn from the germline V gene: SQVTM, ANQGSEA. V loses 4 bases of germline sequence and J loses 4 bases, and the interval between the two ends is 8 bases. The CDR3, cysteine through phenylalanine, is 11 amino acids long. Only the CDR3 portion is preserved as DNA: 33 bases, with reading frame beginning at the first base. Donors were 35 to 40 systemically healthy Caucasian individuals from Russia aged roughly 6 to 100 years. Roughly 10 milliliters of peripheral blood were collected from each donor into EDTA-treated Vacutainer tubes. Ficoll-Paque density-gradient centrifugation was used to isolate PBMCs, with at least 6.5 million obtained per sample. Trizol reagent was used to extract total RNA from the PBMCs, yielding at least 6 micrograms per sample. For every donor, flow cytometry on a PBMC aliquot measured the percentage of naive CD45RAhigh/CD27high T cells.

Broad study findings and their caveats: Since profiling was done on bulk unsorted PBMCs, naive and antigen-experienced compartments could not be conclusively compared. Because the CMV infection status of the donors was unknown, age-related changes in expanded clonotypes may potentially have been confounded. Compared with the aged group, more naive CD4+ T cells, fewer expanded clones and increased TCR diversity were shown by the long-lived group, suggesting age selection. There was a strong correlation between observed TCR beta diversity and the percentage of naive T cells measured by flow cytometry. Total diversity estimates from one million sequenced T cells were considered lower bounds and underestimates. As age increased, observed TCR beta diversity per million T cells dropped in a roughly linear way, and a significant reduction was already evident by age 40.

These data also featured in a second study, about T cells of mothers and their children. The second source states: The donors were nine systemically healthy Caucasian individuals, made up of three mothers and their six children. cDNA synthesis used all of the extracted RNA, with 1.5 ug of RNA in each 15 ul reaction. In the second PCR, sample barcodes and 2-4 random nucleotides were introduced via the M1S primer. Over 8 million TCR beta CDR3 reads came from each mother, compared with some 3 million reads from each child. TCR recombination output is similarly shaped by thymic selection in related and unrelated pairs, with a minor effect exerted by inherited differences. Normalized repertoire overlap was always found to be slightly, but never significantly, higher in related mother-child pairs than in unrelated mother-child pairs. No persistent microchimeric T cell clones were detected, at a sensitivity of approximately 100 clones per million clonotypes. Deep NGS was used in the study to compare the TCR beta repertoires of mothers and children and to look for features that separate related mother-child pairs from unrelated individuals. The mean age was around 40 +/- 4 years for the mothers and approximately 11 +/- 4 years for the children. After adapter ligation with NEBNext reagents, the libraries were sequenced on Illumina HiSeq 2000 with 100+100 nt paired-end reads. To avoid cross-contamination, the mother libraries and the child libraries were prepared a month apart and sequenced in separate runs. For each donor, somewhere between about 450,000 and 2,000,000 distinct TCR beta clonotypes were identified. Naive TCR beta clonotypes were estimated from low-frequency clonotypes matched to each donor's FACS-determined naive share, without sorting.

The TCR comes from a girl aged 2-10 years in good health. Rearrangement joined TRBV29-1 to TRBJ2-7, with no confidently assigned D gene. The specimen was blood. At the DNA level, the sequence is TGCAGCGTTGCAGCTGAATACGAGCAGTACTTC. This codes for CSVAAEYEQYF.